This TCR beta chain was obtained from a study of cytomegalovirus exposure and HLA in healthy donors. Across the whole study: Most donors, 70% to 85% of 398 genotyped, fell in the Caucasian-associated ancestry cluster.

Study-wide results and caveats: In an earlier analysis, most TCR beta V segments were productive about 87% or about 30% of the time.

Of note for this clone: What it recognizes is unknown.

Primers included in the PCR were 60 Vbeta and 13 Jbeta primers. The assay was immunoSEQ multiplex PCR, and TCRdb's table has in-frame clones only and misses some. In the table there are 190,000 or so clones, around three quarters of which are singletons. The sequence was obtained from a boy aged 5-17 years in good health and CMV-seronegative. The specimen sequenced was PBMCs.

The CDR3 protein is CASSLRPGDGYTF. As DNA, the CDR3 is TGTGCCAGCAGCCTACGCCCCGGAGATGGCTACACCTTC. The chain uses TRBV4-2 and TRBJ1-2; D uncertain. V lost 4 bases, J lost 6 bases, and 12 bases lay in between. The germline V gene has CDR1 LGHNA and CDR2 YNFKEQ. CDR3 length: 13 residues.